A single sample is the source of the 18 T cell receptor beta chains below, sequenced in a study of shared T cell receptors in the human thymus (dated by TCRdb to the early 2020s). The library was produced with the immunoSEQ multiplex PCR assay. TCRdb mirrors the immuneACCESS table, restricted to in-frame sequences. Some clones are absent from its copies; in checked studies, under half trace to an unresolved V gene, and the reason for the others is unknown. The sample table lists hundreds of thousands of clones, roughly 90% of them with a count of one. The ten largest clonotypes hold 0.0085% to 0.012% of the sample. The sample was also linked to a second study, of human thymus T cells.

Sequencing used thymocytes. These receptors were collected from a boy younger than two with a congenital heart defect. Donor details come from another sample of the same person, matched by shared clones.

The chain joins TRBV6-5 to TRBJ2-1; D not certain. Deletions cut 5 bases from V and 0 bases from J, with 11 bases between. Germline lookup yields CDR1 MNHEY and CDR2 SVGAGI. This CDR3 region has 15 residues. CDR3 sequence (DNA): TGTGCCAGCAGTCCCGCCCGGAGCTCCTACAATGAGCAGTTCTTC. Residues: CASSPARSSYNEQFF.

The rearrangement uses TRBV11-1 and TRBJ1-1; 7 bases align to TRBD1. CDR3 length equals 17 residues. V lost 6 bases and J lost 1; bases outside the gene matches: 14. Per germline, CDR1 SGHAT and CDR2 FQDESV (reference sequence). The CDR3 loop is CASRDEGIRQGNTEAFF. The CDR3 DNA sequence: TGTGCCAGCAGAGACGAAGGGATTAGACAGGGGAACACTGAAGCTTTCTTT. Looking up the rest from reference TRBV11-1 and TRBJ1-1 gives the full variable domain: EAEVAQSPRYKITEKSQAVAFWCDPISGHATLYWYRQILGQGPELLVQFQDESVVDDSQLPKDRFSAERLKGVDSTLKIQPAELGDSAMYLCASRDEGIRQGNTEAFFGQGTRLTVV.

The chain joins TRBV12-1 to TRBJ2-3; the table's D call of TRBD2 was not tested on the DNA. TRBV12-1 is assigned pseudogene status. This CDR3 is built from 15 residues. CDR3 amino acids: CASSLPGTSEYTQYF. As DNA, the CDR3 is TGTGCCAGCAGCCTCCCCGGGACTAGCGAATATACGCAGTATTTT.

J is TRBJ2-3 and V is TRBV4-1; 10 bases agree with TRBD2. V lost 4 bases, J lost 6 bases, and 10 bases stayed unmatched. Germline lookup yields CDR1 MGHRA and CDR2 YSYEKL. The CDR3 loop spans 16 amino acids. CDR3 region: CASSLQSGTSDDTQYF. The CDR3 DNA reads TGCGCCAGCAGCCTCCAATCCGGGACTAGCGACGATACGCAGTATTTT.

The chain has TRBV27 and TRBJ2-7, with a weak D call TRBD1 (6 bases). This CDR3 is 14 amino acids long. Per germline, CDR1 MNHEY and CDR2 SMNVEV (reference sequence). The V end lost 8 bases, the J end lost 4 bases, and 18 bases lay between the germline ends. Here the CDR3 DNA reads TGTGCCAGCGTTGGCAGGGGCCCCCCTTACGAGCAGTACTTC. Protein sequence: CASVGRGPPYEQYF.

The chain carries TRBV29-1 and TRBJ2-5, with D hard to call. V dropped 3 bases and J dropped 3 bases, with 11 bases sitting between them. Germline-derived CDR1 and CDR2 are SQVTM and ANQGSEA. The CDR3 has 13 amino acids. The CDR3 sequence is CSVDRVGEETQYF. CDR3 coding DNA: TGCAGCGTTGATCGGGTTGGAGAAGAGACCCAGTACTTC. Supplemented by reference TRBV29-1 and TRBJ2-5, the full variable domain reads SAVISQKPSRDICQRGTSLTIQCQVDSQVTMMFWYRQQPGQSLTLIATANQGSEATYESGFVIDKFPISRPNLTFSTLTVSNMSPEDSSIYLCSVDRVGEETQYFGPGTRLLVL.

J is TRBJ2-1 and V is TRBV5-4; 10 bases line up with TRBD2. CDR3 length equals 16 residues. Losses at the gene ends were 0 bases for V and 2 bases for J; bases not matched to a gene: 2. Germline CDR1 reads SGHNT; CDR2 reads YYREEE (reference sequence). The DNA for the CDR3 is TGTGCCAGCAGCTTGGAACTAGCGGGACCCTACAATGAGCAGTTCTTC. Translating it yields CASSLELAGPYNEQFF.

V and J are TRBV5-4 and TRBJ1-6; 7 nucleotides align to TRBD1. J gave up 7 bases and V 4 bases, and 8 bases lay outside the gene matches. Germline values: CDR1 SGHNT, CDR2 YYREEE (reference sequence). The CDR3 is 15 residues long. The CDR3 DNA reads as TGTGCCAGCAGCCCACAGGGACAGTACAATTCACCCCTCCACTTT. Its protein product is CASSPQGQYNSPLHF.

CDR3 DNA sequence: TGTGCCAGCAGTGGAGGTTCGAGGGACAGGGTGAAAGAGACCCAGTACTTC. It translates to CASSGGSRDRVKETQYF. The chain joins TRBV2 to TRBJ2-5; 9 bases fit TRBD1. From germline, CDR1 is SNHLY and CDR2 FYNNEI. Trimming removed 4 bases from V and 3 bases from J; junction bases left unmatched: 12. The CDR3 totals 17 residues.

The chain has TRBV30 and TRBJ2-1; 9 bases fit TRBD2. The CDR3 length is 12 residues. J was trimmed by 8 bases and V by 2 bases; bases with no gene match: 1. Germline V gives CDR1 GTSNPN, CDR2 SVGIG (reference sequence). This CDR3 is CAWSQREDEQFF. The CDR3 nucleotides are TGTGCCTGGAGTCAGCGGGAGGATGAGCAGTTCTTC.

This chain connects TRBV11-3 to TRBJ1-1, with a tentative D call TRBD1 (6 bases). The CDR3 spans 14 residues. Per germline, CDR1 SGHNT and CDR2 YENEEA. V was clipped by 2 bases and J by 0 bases, with 7 bases between them. As DNA, the CDR3 is TGTGCCAGCAGCTTAACAGGGCTGAACACTGAAGCTTTCTTT. Its protein is CASSLTGLNTEAFF.

The CDR3 DNA is TGTGCCATCAGGGCTAGCGGGAGGGATCATGAGCAGTTCTTC. Amino acid sequence: CAIRASGRDHEQFF. The chain employs TRBV10-3 and TRBJ2-1; 12 bases are shared with TRBD2. CDR3 size: 14 residues. Germline assignment: CDR1 ENHRY and CDR2 SYGVKD. V lost 6 bases and J lost 8; bases outside the gene matches: 5.

The chain joins TRBV10-2 to TRBJ1-1, with D unresolved. This CDR3 comprises 11 residues. Trimming took off 3 bases at V and 6 bases at J, with 5 bases between the two ends. Germline CDR1 is WSHSY and CDR2 is SAAADI. The CDR3: CASSDAAEAFF. DNA for the CDR3: TGCGCCAGCAGTGATGCAGCTGAAGCTTTCTTT.

The V gene is TRBV14, the J gene TRBJ2-7, with 8 positions matching TRBD2. Per germline, CDR1 SGHDN and CDR2 FVKESK. V gave up 7 bases and J gave up 5 bases; unmatched junction bases: 13. This CDR3 comprises 15 residues. This CDR3 is CASKGLAGISHEQYF. CDR3 in DNA: TGTGCCAGCAAGGGGTTAGCGGGAATAAGCCACGAGCAGTACTTC.

This clone was observed a single time. The chain uses TRBV6-1 and TRBJ1-2; D gene ambiguous. The ends were cut back, 6 bases at V and 2 bases at J, with 13 bases in the middle. Germline CDR1 is MNHNS and CDR2 is SASEGT. CDR3 length: 14 residues. The CDR3 spells CASRDLDGNYGYTF. For the CDR3, the DNA is TGTGCCAGCAGGGATTTAGACGGGAACTATGGCTACACCTTC.

This clone has only one observation. The CDR3 nucleotides are TGTGCCAGCAACATCCGGGGTAGCGGTTTCCAAGAGACCCAGTACTTC. Translated, it gives CASNIRGSGFQETQYF. V gene TRBV27 combines with J gene TRBJ2-5; tentative D call: TRBD2 (6 bases). CDR1 is MNHEY, CDR2 SMNVEV, per germline (reference sequence). V was shortened by 7 bases and J by 1 base, with 19 bases between the two germline ends. This CDR3 is built from 16 residues.

The genes are TRBV19 and TRBJ2-1; D is uncertain. The CDR3 contains 15 residues. Trimming removed 4 bases at V and 2 bases at J, with 12 bases between. In germline, CDR1 is LNHDA, CDR2 SQIVND (reference sequence). CDR3 DNA sequence: TGTGCCAGTAGTACTCAGAGGAAACCCTACAATGAGCAGTTCTTC. Encoded protein: CASSTQRKPYNEQFF.

The rearrangement uses TRBV5-1 and TRBJ2-5, with 7 bases fitting TRBD1. The J call may be wrong; the DNA end is better matched by TRBJ2-7. The CDR3 totals 12 residues. CDR1 and CDR2 from the germline V gene are SGHRS and YFSETQ. The CDR3 protein is CASRRQGAEQYF. DNA of the CDR3: TGCGCCAGCAGAAGACAGGGAGCCGAGCAGTACTTC.